The sequence of this T cell receptor (beta chain) was determined in a study of T cells in Graves' hyperthyroidism and ophthalmopathy. Study-level points and caveats: Separating ophthalmopathy from stable hyperthyroidism was achieved by a 13 V-J model.

V lost 5 bases and J lost 6, with 19 bases in between. Per germline, CDR1 SGHTA and CDR2 FQGNSA. The CDR3 length is 15 residues. This clonotype was recorded at least ten times. The antigen remains undetermined. TCR beta CDR3 regions were amplified from RNA transcripts. The HTBI primer set served for first-round RT-PCR of the TCR CDR3. TCRdb re-analysed the multiplex PCR reads in MiXCR, keeping a single row per CDR3 protein. This table has around 340,000 distinct CDR3 sequences, approximately 17% appearing once. This TCR derives from a man in his thirties or forties with Graves' hyperthyroidism. The sample taken for sequencing was blood. The gene calls are TRBV7-2 and TRBJ1-2; D is possibly TRBD1 (6 bases). In DNA form, the CDR3 reads TGTGCCAGCAGCCCGTCTTGGGGGGCGCAAGATGGCTACACCTTC. Its protein product is CASSPSWGAQDGYTF.